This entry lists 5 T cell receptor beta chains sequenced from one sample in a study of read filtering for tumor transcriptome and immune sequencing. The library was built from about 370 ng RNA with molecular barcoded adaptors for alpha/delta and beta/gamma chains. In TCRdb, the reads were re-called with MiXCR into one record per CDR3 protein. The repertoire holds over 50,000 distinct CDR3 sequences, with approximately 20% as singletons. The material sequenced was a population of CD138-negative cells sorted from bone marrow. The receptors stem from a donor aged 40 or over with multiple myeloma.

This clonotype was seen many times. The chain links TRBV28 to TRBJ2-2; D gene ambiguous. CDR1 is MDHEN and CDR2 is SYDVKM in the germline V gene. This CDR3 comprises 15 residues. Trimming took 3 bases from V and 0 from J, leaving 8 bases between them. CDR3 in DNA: TGTGCCAGCAGTTTCGGATTCGCGAACACCGGGGAGCTGTTTTTT. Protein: CASSFGFANTGELFF.

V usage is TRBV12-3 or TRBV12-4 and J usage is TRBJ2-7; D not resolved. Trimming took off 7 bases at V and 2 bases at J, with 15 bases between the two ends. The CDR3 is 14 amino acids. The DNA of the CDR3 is TGTGCCAGCACCGTCTCAGATGCCCCCTACGAGCAGTACTTC. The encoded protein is CASTVSDAPYEQYF.

This CDR3 is CATSLSSYNEQFF. CDR3 nucleotide sequence: TGTGCCACCAGTCTCAGCTCCTACAATGAGCAGTTCTTC. The J gene is TRBJ2-1, the V gene TRBV24-1, with D unclear. The V and J ends lost 6 bases and 0 bases respectively, with 5 bases between them. Germline CDR1 is KGHDR and CDR2 is SFDVKD. This CDR3 is built from 13 residues.

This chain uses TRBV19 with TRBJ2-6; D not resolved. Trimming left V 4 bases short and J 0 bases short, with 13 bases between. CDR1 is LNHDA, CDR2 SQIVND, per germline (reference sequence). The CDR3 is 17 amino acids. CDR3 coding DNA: TGTGCCAGTAGTACCTATATCGGACGCTCTGGGGCCAACGTCCTGACTTTC. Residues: CASSTYIGRSGANVLTF.

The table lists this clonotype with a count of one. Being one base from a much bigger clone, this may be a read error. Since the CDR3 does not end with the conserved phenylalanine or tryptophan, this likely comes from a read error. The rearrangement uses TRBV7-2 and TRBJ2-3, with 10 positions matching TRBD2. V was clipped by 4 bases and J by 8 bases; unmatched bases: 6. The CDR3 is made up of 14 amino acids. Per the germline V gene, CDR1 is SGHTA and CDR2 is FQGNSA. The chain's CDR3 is CASSSSGRASTQYL. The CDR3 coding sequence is TGTGCCAGCAGCTCGAGCGGGAGGGCCTCTACGCAGTATCTT.